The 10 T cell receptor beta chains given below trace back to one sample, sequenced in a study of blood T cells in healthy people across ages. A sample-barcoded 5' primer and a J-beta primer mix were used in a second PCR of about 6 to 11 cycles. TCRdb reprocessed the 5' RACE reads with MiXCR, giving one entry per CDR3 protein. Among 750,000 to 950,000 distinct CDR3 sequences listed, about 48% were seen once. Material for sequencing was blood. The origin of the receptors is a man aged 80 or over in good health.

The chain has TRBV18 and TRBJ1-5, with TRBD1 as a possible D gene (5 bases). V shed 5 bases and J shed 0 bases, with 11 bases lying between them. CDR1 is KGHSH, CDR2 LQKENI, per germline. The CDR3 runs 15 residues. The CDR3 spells CASSATDNSNQPQHF. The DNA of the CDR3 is TGTGCCAGCTCAGCGACAGACAATAGCAATCAGCCCCAGCATTTT.

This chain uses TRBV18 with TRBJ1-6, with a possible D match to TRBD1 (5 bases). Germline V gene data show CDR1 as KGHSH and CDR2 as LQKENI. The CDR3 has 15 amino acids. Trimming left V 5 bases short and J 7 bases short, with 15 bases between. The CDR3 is CASSSQGPENSPLHF. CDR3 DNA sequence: TGTGCCAGCTCATCCCAGGGCCCTGAGAATTCACCCCTCCACTTT.

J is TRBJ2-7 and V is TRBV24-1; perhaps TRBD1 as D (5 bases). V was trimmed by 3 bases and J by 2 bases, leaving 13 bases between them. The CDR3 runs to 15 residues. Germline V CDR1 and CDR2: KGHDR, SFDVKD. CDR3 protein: CATSDTGETPYEQYF. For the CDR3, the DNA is TGTGCCACCAGTGATACAGGAGAAACTCCCTACGAGCAGTACTTC.

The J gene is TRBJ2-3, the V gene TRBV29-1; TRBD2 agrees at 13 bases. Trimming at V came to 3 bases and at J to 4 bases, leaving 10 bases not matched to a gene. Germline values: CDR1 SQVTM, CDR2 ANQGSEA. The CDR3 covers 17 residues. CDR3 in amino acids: CSVEGTSGALRSDTQYF. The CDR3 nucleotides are TGCAGCGTTGAGGGGACTAGCGGGGCGCTAAGGTCAGATACGCAGTATTTT.

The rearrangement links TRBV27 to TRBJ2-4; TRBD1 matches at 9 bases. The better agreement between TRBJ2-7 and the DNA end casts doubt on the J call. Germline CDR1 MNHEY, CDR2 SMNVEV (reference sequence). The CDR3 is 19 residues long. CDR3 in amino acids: CASSLLSGQGFQIVHEQYF. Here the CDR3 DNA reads TGTGCCAGCAGTTTACTCTCTGGACAGGGGTTTCAGATTGTGCACGAGCAGTACTTC.

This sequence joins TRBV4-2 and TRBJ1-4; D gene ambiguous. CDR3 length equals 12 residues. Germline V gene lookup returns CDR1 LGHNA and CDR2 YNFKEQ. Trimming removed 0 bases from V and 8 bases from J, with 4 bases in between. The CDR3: CASSQDWEKLFF. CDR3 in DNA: TGTGCCAGCAGCCAAGATTGGGAAAAACTGTTTTTT.

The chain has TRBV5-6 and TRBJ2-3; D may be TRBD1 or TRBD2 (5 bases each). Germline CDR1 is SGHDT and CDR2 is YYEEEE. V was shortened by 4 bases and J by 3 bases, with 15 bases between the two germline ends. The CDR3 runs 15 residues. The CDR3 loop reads CASSLRVGTTDTQYF. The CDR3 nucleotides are TGTGCCAGCAGCCTGAGGGTGGGGACGACAGATACGCAGTATTTT.

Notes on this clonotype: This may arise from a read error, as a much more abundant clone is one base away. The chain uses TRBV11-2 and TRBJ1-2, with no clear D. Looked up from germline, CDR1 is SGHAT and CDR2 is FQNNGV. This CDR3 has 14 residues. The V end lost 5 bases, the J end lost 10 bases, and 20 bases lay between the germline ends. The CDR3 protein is CASSPGLGYGDYTF. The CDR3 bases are TGTGCCAGCAGCCCCGGCCTAGGGTATGGTGACTACACCTTC. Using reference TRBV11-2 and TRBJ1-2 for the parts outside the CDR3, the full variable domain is EAGVAQSPRYKIIEKRQSVAFWCNPISGHATLYWYQQILGQGPKLLIQFQNNGVVDDSQLPKDRFSAERLKGVDSTLKIQPAKLEDSAVYLCASSPGLGYGDYTFGSGTRLTVV.

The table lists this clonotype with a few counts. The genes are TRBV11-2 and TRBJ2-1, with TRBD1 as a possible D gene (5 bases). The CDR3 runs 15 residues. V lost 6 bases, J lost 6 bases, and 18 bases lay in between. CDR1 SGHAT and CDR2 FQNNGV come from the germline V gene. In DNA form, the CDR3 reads TGTGCCAGCAGGCCAAGCATGGGTGGGGCCAATGAGCAGTTCTTC. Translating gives CASRPSMGGANEQFF.

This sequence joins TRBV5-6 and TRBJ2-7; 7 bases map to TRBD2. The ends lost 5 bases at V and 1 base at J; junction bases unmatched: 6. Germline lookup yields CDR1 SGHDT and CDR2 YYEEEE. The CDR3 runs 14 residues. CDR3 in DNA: TGTGCCAGCAGGGGGAGCGGGGCGTCCTACGAGCAGTACTTC. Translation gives CASRGSGASYEQYF.